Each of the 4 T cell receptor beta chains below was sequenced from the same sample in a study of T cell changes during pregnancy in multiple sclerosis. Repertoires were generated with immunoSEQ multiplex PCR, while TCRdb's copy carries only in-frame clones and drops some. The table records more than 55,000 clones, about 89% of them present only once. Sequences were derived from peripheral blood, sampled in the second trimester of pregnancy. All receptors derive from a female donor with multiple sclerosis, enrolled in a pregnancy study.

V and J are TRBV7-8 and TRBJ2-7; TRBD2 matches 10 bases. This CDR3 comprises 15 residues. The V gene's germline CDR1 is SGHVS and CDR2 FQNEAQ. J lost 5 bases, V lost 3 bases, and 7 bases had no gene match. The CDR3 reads CASSFAGLASHEQYF. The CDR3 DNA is TGTGCCAGCAGCTTCGCGGGACTAGCGTCCCACGAGCAGTACTTC.

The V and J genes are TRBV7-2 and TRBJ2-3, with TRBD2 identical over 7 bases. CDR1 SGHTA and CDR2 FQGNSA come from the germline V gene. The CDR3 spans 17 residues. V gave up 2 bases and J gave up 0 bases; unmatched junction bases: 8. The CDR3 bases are TGTGCCAGCAGCTTAAAACCGGGACTAACTAGCACAGATACGCAGTATTTT. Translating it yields CASSLKPGLTSTDTQYF.

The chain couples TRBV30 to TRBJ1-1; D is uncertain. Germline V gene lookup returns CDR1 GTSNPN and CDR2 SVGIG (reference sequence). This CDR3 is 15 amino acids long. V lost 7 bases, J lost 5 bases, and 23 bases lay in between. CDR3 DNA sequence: TGTGCCTTGGAGTCTGGTGCCCGACTCGGTACTGAAGCTTTCTTT. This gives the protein CALESGARLGTEAFF.

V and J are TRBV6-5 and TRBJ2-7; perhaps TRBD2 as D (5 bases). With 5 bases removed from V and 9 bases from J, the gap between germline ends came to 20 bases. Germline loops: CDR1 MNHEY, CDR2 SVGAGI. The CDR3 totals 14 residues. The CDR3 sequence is CASSPGLATTRQYF. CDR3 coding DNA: TGTGCCAGCAGTCCCGGACTCGCCACTACGAGGCAGTACTTC.